A selection of T cell receptor beta chains follows, all from one sample in a study of shared clonotypes between healthy human individuals. The assay was immunoSEQ multiplex PCR, and TCRdb's table has in-frame clones only and misses some. The repertoire holds hundreds of thousands of clones, approximately 96% seen once, with around 0.11% in the top ten. Sequenced input: naive CD8+ T cells sorted from blood. These receptors were collected from a woman aged 25 to 39 in good health. CDR3s include the opening cysteine and the closing phenylalanine or tryptophan. A D gene is named only where the DNA matches it firmly. Clone size is not always given. Where it is, it says once, few, many or a class for expanded clones.

CDR3nt: TGTGCCAGCAGTCTGACGGAAATGAATTCACCCCTCCACTTT; CDR3aa: CASSLTEMNSPLHF; abundance: NA; v_gene: TRBV25-1; j_gene: TRBJ1-6; d_gene: NA; len: 14
CDR3nt: TGTGCCAGCAGCTTTCACCACGAAGAACAAGAGACCCAGTACTTC; CDR3aa: CASSFHHEEQETQYF; abundance: NA; v_gene: TRBV7-9; j_gene: TRBJ2-5; d_gene: NA; len: 15
CDR3nt: TGTGCCAGCAGCTTGGCCTCTTCCTACGAGCAGTACTTC; CDR3aa: CASSLASSYEQYF; abundance: NA; v_gene: TRBV5-6; j_gene: TRBJ2-7; d_gene: NA; len: 13
CDR3nt: TGTGCCAGCAGCTTGGGTGGCGGGGGCACAGATACGCAGTATTTT; CDR3aa: CASSLGGGGTDTQYF; abundance: NA; v_gene: TRBV5-6; j_gene: TRBJ2-3; d_gene: NA; len: 15
CDR3nt: TGTGCCAGCAGCCAAGGGCGGGGGACCGAGCAGTACTTC; CDR3aa: CASSQGRGTEQYF; abundance: NA; v_gene: TRBV14; j_gene: TRBJ2-7; d_gene: TRBD2; len: 13
CDR3nt: TGTGCCAGCAGTTTTAGGTATTCGGAGCTTTTAACCTACGAGCAGTACTTC; CDR3aa: CASSFRYSELLTYEQYF; abundance: NA; v_gene: TRBV27; j_gene: TRBJ2-7; d_gene: NA; len: 17
CDR3nt: TGTGCCTGGAGTGTTGAAGGTGATGGAGAATACGAGCAGTACTTC; CDR3aa: CAWSVEGDGEYEQYF; abundance: NA; v_gene: TRBV30; j_gene: TRBJ2-7; d_gene: NA; len: 15
CDR3nt: TGTGCCAGCACCGCCGGGACAGGGGGTTGGGAGGATACGCAGTATTTT; CDR3aa: CASTAGTGGWEDTQYF; abundance: NA; v_gene: TRBV27; j_gene: TRBJ2-3; d_gene: TRBD1; len: 16
CDR3nt: TGTGCCAGTAGTATAGCCGGGAGGTATGGCGAGCAGTACTTC; CDR3aa: CASSIAGRYGEQYF; abundance: NA; v_gene: TRBV19; j_gene: TRBJ2-7; d_gene: TRBD2; len: 14
CDR3nt: TGTGCCAGCAGCGACCAGGCCCGGGGGATCCACGAGCAGTACTTC; CDR3aa: CASSDQARGIHEQYF; abundance: NA; v_gene: TRBV9; j_gene: TRBJ2-7; d_gene: NA; len: 15
CDR3nt: TGTGCCAGCATCAAGGGGCGGGCAAGCACAGATACGCAGTATTTT; CDR3aa: CASIKGRASTDTQYF; abundance: NA; v_gene: TRBV6-1; j_gene: TRBJ2-3; d_gene: NA; len: 15
CDR3nt: TGCAGCGTTGATCCAGGGCTATTGAACACTGAAGCTTTCTTT; CDR3aa: CSVDPGLLNTEAFF; abundance: NA; v_gene: TRBV29-1; j_gene: TRBJ1-1; d_gene: NA; len: 14
CDR3nt: TGTGCCAGCAGTTTGCGGGGAGTGCGGGAGACCCAGTACTTC; CDR3aa: CASSLRGVRETQYF; abundance: NA; v_gene: TRBV27; j_gene: TRBJ2-5; d_gene: NA; len: 14
CDR3nt: TGTGCCAGCAGCGTAGCTACCAGATGGCAGGGGGCAGGAGGCTACACCTTC; CDR3aa: CASSVATRWQGAGGYTF; abundance: NA; v_gene: TRBV9; j_gene: TRBJ1-2; d_gene: TRBD1; len: 17
CDR3nt: TGTGCCAGCAGCCGAAGGGCTAGCGGGAGGGTATCCCGGAGCCACGAGCAGTTCTTC; CDR3aa: CASSRRASGRVSRSHEQFF; abundance: NA; v_gene: TRBV14; j_gene: TRBJ2-1; d_gene: TRBD2; len: 19
CDR3nt: TGTGCCAGCACCGAAGGATGGGGAGCCTACGAGCAGTACTTC; CDR3aa: CASTEGWGAYEQYF; abundance: NA; v_gene: TRBV2; j_gene: TRBJ2-7; d_gene: NA; len: 14
CDR3nt: TGTGCCAGCAGCCGGGGACCTAGGAGCAATCAGCCCCAGCATTTT; CDR3aa: CASSRGPRSNQPQHF; abundance: NA; v_gene: TRBV16; j_gene: TRBJ1-5; d_gene: NA; len: 15
CDR3nt: TGTGCCAGCAGCTTAGGAAGGACTGAAGCTTTCTTT; CDR3aa: CASSLGRTEAFF; abundance: NA; v_gene: TRBV7-9; j_gene: TRBJ1-1; d_gene: NA; len: 12
CDR3nt: TGTGCCAGGGGAGACGGCGATGAAGCTTTCTTT; CDR3aa: CARGDGDEAFF; abundance: NA; v_gene: TRBV2; j_gene: TRBJ1-1; d_gene: NA; len: 11
CDR3nt: TGTGCCAGCAGTTCGAATTTGGGGGCCTACGAGCAGTACTTC; CDR3aa: CASSSNLGAYEQYF; abundance: NA; v_gene: TRBV28; j_gene: TRBJ2-7; d_gene: NA; len: 14
CDR3nt: TGTGCCAGCAGAAACTCGGGACTAGCGGAACCCGAGCAGTACTTC; CDR3aa: CASRNSGLAEPEQYF; abundance: NA; v_gene: TRBV28; j_gene: TRBJ2-7; d_gene: TRBD2; len: 15
CDR3nt: TGCGCCAGCAGCCTAGGCGAAGTAAAGTTCTTC; CDR3aa: CASSLGEVKFF; abundance: NA; v_gene: TRBV4-1; j_gene: TRBJ2-1; d_gene: NA; len: 11
CDR3nt: TGTGCCTGGAGTGACGGAACAGACTCTAATTCACCCCTCCACTTT; CDR3aa: CAWSDGTDSNSPLHF; abundance: NA; v_gene: TRBV30; j_gene: TRBJ1-6; d_gene: NA; len: 15
CDR3nt: TGCGCCAGCAGCTTGGATCGGGGGATGAACACTGAAGCTTTCTTT; CDR3aa: CASSLDRGMNTEAFF; abundance: NA; v_gene: TRBV5-1; j_gene: TRBJ1-1; d_gene: NA; len: 15
CDR3nt: TGTGCCACCAGCAGAGCGTTCACAGATACGCAGTATTTT; CDR3aa: CATSRAFTDTQYF; abundance: NA; v_gene: TRBV15; j_gene: TRBJ2-3; d_gene: NA; len: 13
CDR3nt: TGTGCCAGCAGAAGAACTAGGGGTATAAGCTACGAGCAGTACTTC; CDR3aa: CASRRTRGISYEQYF; abundance: NA; v_gene: TRBV28; j_gene: TRBJ2-7; d_gene: NA; len: 15
CDR3nt: TGTGCCAGCTCAATGAGACAGGGGGCGAATCAGCCCCAGCATTTT; CDR3aa: CASSMRQGANQPQHF; abundance: once; v_gene: TRBV18; j_gene: TRBJ1-5; d_gene: TRBD1; len: 15
CDR3nt: TGTGCCAGCAGTTTAGGGCTTAGGGGTTTCCAAGAGACCCAGTACTTC; CDR3aa: CASSLGLRGFQETQYF; abundance: NA; v_gene: TRBV27; j_gene: TRBJ2-5; d_gene: NA; len: 16
CDR3nt: TGTGCCAGCAGCTTTTTTATGACAGGGGGCGTTGGGGAGCAGTACTTC; CDR3aa: CASSFFMTGGVGEQYF; abundance: NA; v_gene: TRBV7-2; j_gene: TRBJ2-7; d_gene: TRBD1; len: 16
CDR3nt: TGTGCCAGCAGCAAACTAGCGGGAATACCTTACGAGCAGTACTTC; CDR3aa: CASSKLAGIPYEQYF; abundance: NA; v_gene: TRBV5-6; j_gene: TRBJ2-7; d_gene: TRBD2; len: 15
CDR3nt: TGTGCCAGCAGTTTTGGGACTAGCGGAACCTACGAGCAGTACTTC; CDR3aa: CASSFGTSGTYEQYF; abundance: NA; v_gene: TRBV27; j_gene: TRBJ2-7; d_gene: TRBD2; len: 15
CDR3nt: TGCGCCAGCAGCATGGCCCGTGTGGCTCACAGTTACAATGAGCAGTTCTTC; CDR3aa: CASSMARVAHSYNEQFF; abundance: NA; v_gene: TRBV5-1; j_gene: TRBJ2-1; d_gene: NA; len: 17
CDR3nt: TGTGCCAGCCGGGACTTAAAAGATTACGAGCAGTACTTC; CDR3aa: CASRDLKDYEQYF; abundance: NA; v_gene: TRBV6-1; j_gene: TRBJ2-7; d_gene: NA; len: 13
CDR3nt: TGTGCCAGCAGCCCAGGGGCGAGCACAGATACGCAGTATTTT; CDR3aa: CASSPGASTDTQYF; abundance: NA; v_gene: TRBV5-6; j_gene: TRBJ2-3; d_gene: NA; len: 14
CDR3nt: TGTGCCAGCAGCGGGGACCGACGCTTCGGCGAGCAGTACTTC; CDR3aa: CASSGDRRFGEQYF; abundance: once; v_gene: TRBV7-9; j_gene: TRBJ2-7; d_gene: NA; len: 14
CDR3nt: TGTGCCAGCAGTCCGGGTAGGGGGGTCACTGGAAACACCATATATTTT; CDR3aa: CASSPGRGVTGNTIYF; abundance: NA; v_gene: TRBV27; j_gene: TRBJ1-3; d_gene: NA; len: 16
CDR3nt: TGCGCCAGCAGCCTGTCCCGGAACAGACCAGAGACCCAGTACTTC; CDR3aa: CASSLSRNRPETQYF; abundance: NA; v_gene: TRBV4-1; j_gene: TRBJ2-5; d_gene: NA; len: 15
CDR3nt: TGTGCCAGCAGTTTACGAGGGCTAGGGACTGAAGCTTTCTTT; CDR3aa: CASSLRGLGTEAFF; abundance: once; v_gene: TRBV27; j_gene: TRBJ1-1; d_gene: NA; len: 14
CDR3nt: TGTGCCAGCAGCCCGGGGGCATCCAGGGAGAGGGGCAATCAGCCCCAGCATTTT; CDR3aa: CASSPGASRERGNQPQHF; abundance: NA; v_gene: TRBV7-9; j_gene: TRBJ1-5; d_gene: NA; len: 18
CDR3nt: TGTGCCAGAAGCTTGAAGGTCAGGGTTTACGAGCAGTACTTC; CDR3aa: CARSLKVRVYEQYF; abundance: NA; v_gene: TRBV5-3; j_gene: TRBJ2-7; d_gene: NA; len: 14
CDR3nt: TGTGCCAGCAGCGGGAGAGGGGGCACAGATACGCAGTATTTT; CDR3aa: CASSGRGGTDTQYF; abundance: NA; v_gene: TRBV27; j_gene: TRBJ2-3; d_gene: NA; len: 14
CDR3nt: TGTGCCAGCAGTTTGGTTCACGCGGGAGGGCCCTACGAGCAGTACTTC; CDR3aa: CASSLVHAGGPYEQYF; abundance: NA; v_gene: TRBV27; j_gene: TRBJ2-7; d_gene: TRBD2; len: 16
CDR3nt: TGTGCCAGCAAACAAGCGGGAGCAGCCGAATACGAGCAGTACTTC; CDR3aa: CASKQAGAAEYEQYF; abundance: once; v_gene: TRBV25-1; j_gene: TRBJ2-7; d_gene: TRBD2; len: 15
CDR3nt: TGTGCCAGCAGGTATTCTAGCGACAATGAGCAGTTCTTC; CDR3aa: CASRYSSDNEQFF; abundance: NA; v_gene: TRBV13; j_gene: TRBJ2-1; d_gene: NA; len: 13
CDR3nt: TGTGCCAGCAGAGCTCGGGCGGCAGACCCTGAAGCTTTCTTT; CDR3aa: CASRARAADPEAFF; abundance: NA; v_gene: TRBV27; j_gene: TRBJ1-1; d_gene: NA; len: 14
CDR3nt: TGTGCCAGCAGCCCCAGGACAGGGGATGGCAATCAGCCCCAGCATTTT; CDR3aa: CASSPRTGDGNQPQHF; abundance: once; v_gene: TRBV7-8; j_gene: TRBJ1-5; d_gene: TRBD1; len: 16
CDR3nt: TGTGCCAGCAGTTTCGAACCCTACGAGCAGTACTTC; CDR3aa: CASSFEPYEQYF; abundance: NA; v_gene: TRBV28; j_gene: TRBJ2-7; d_gene: NA; len: 12
CDR3nt: TGTGCCAGTACCCCGGAAGTAGACCGTGAGCAGTTCTTC; CDR3aa: CASTPEVDREQFF; abundance: NA; v_gene: TRBV19; j_gene: TRBJ2-1; d_gene: NA; len: 13
CDR3nt: TGTGCCAGCAGTGAAGCTGGTGGGGGTCAGCCCCAGCATTTT; CDR3aa: CASSEAGGGQPQHF; abundance: NA; v_gene: TRBV2; j_gene: TRBJ1-5; d_gene: NA; len: 14